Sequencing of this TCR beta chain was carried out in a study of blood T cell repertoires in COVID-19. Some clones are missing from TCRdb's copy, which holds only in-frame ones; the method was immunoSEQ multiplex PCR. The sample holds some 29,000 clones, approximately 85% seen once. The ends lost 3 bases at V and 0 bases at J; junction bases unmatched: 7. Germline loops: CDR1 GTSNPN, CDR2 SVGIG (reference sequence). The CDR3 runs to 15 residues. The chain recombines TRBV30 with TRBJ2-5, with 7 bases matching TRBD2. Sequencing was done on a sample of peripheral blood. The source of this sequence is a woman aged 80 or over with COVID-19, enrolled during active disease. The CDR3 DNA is TGTGCCTGGAGCCGAGCGGGGAGGTACCAAGAGACCCAGTACTTC. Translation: CAWSRAGRYQETQYF.